This T cell receptor beta chain was documented in a study of cytomegalovirus exposure and HLA in healthy donors. Study at large: The 90 to 150 validation repertoires matched the roughly 700 first-cohort repertoires in platform, a later analysis reported.

Data came from immunoSEQ multiplex PCR; TCRdb stores just in-frame clones and leaves some out. The table lists about 110,000 clones, approximately 94% of them singletons. Germline CDR1 SNHLY, CDR2 FYNNEI. CDR3 size: 15 residues. Germline trimming cut 5 bases from V and 8 bases from J; bases unmatched to any gene: 10. This rearrangement joins TRBV2 to TRBJ2-1; TRBD2 matches 9 bases. The sample taken for sequencing was PBMCs. The origin of this receptor is a woman younger than 35 in good health and CMV-seronegative. The CDR3 bases are TGTGCCAGCAGTCCTACGCGGGGGGGCACAGATGAGCAGTTCTTC. It encodes CASSPTRGGTDEQFF.